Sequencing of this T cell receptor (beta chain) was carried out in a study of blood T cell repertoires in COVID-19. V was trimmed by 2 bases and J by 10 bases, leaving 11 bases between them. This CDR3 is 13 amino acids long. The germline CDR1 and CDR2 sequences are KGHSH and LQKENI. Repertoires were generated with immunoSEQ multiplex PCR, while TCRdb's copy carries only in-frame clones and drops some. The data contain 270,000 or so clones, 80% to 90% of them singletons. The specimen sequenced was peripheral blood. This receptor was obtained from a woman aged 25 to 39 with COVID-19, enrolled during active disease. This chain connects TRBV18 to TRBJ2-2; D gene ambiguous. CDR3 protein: CASSPSASLELFF. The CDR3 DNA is TGTGCCAGCTCACCAAGCGCCTCCCTGGAGCTGTTTTTT.